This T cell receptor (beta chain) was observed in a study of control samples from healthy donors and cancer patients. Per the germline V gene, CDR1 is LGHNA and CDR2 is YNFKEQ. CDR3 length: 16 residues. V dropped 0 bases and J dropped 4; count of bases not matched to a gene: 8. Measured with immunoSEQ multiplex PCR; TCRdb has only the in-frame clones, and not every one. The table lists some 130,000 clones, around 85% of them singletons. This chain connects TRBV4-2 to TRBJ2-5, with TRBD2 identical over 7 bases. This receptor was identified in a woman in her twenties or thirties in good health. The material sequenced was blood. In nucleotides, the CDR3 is TGTGCCAGCAGCCAAGAGGGCGGGAGCCCCCGAGAGACCCAGTACTTC. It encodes CASSQEGGSPRETQYF.